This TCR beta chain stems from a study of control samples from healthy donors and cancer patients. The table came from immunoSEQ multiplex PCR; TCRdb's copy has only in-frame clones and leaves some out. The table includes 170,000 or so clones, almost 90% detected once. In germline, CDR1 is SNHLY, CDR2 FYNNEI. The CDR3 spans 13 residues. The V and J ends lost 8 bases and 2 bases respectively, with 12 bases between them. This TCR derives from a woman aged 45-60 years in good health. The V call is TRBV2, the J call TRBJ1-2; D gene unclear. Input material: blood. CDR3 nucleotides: TGTGCCAGCCGAAATCGGGTCAACTATGGCTACACCTTC. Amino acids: CASRNRVNYGYTF.